This T cell receptor beta chain was found in a study of blood T cell repertoires in COVID-19. This clone was recorded once. Original processing notes: Nucleated cell number was recorded as an estimate derived from reference gene primer amplification. The repertoire was sequenced with immunoSEQ multiplex PCR; TCRdb's copy has only in-frame clones and lacks some. V and J calls and clone size are as listed in that table; D and trimming were resolved from the DNA. The data hold more than 95,000 clones, with about 80% observed a single time. After removal of 4 bases from V and 8 bases from J, the junction contained 11 bases not matched to a gene. Germline V gene lookup returns CDR1 SGDLS and CDR2 YYNGEE. This CDR3 comprises 14 residues.

The clonotype originates from a man in his 70s with active or convalescent COVID-19. The chain is built from TRBV9 and TRBJ1-2, with 7 nucleotides matching TRBD1. Sequenced material: peripheral blood. The CDR3 loop reads CASSPHTGVSGYTF. CDR3 nucleotides: TGTGCCAGCAGCCCACACACAGGGGTCTCCGGCTACACCTTC.